The 20 T cell receptor beta chains reported below all come from one sample, sequenced in a study of T cell responses to AZD1222 COVID-19 vaccine. Sequencing used immunoSEQ multiplex PCR; TCRdb keeps in-frame clones, though not all of them. The sample has tens of thousands of clones, roughly nine tenths seen once; the top ten hold about 2%. Specimen: peripheral blood, collected on day 0 of AZD1222 vaccination. The receptors were sampled from an adult in good health.

The rearrangement uses TRBV6-5 and TRBJ2-2; a weak D match, TRBD2 (6 bases). Trimming shortened V by 7 bases and J by 5 bases, and 17 bases separated the two germline ends. Germline CDR1 reads MNHEY; CDR2 reads SVGAGI. The CDR3 spans 15 residues. In DNA form, the CDR3 reads TGTGCCAGCAACCCTAACGGGAGACCGACCGGGGAGCTGTTTTTT. It specifies CASNPNGRPTGELFF.

V is TRBV6-6 and J is TRBJ2-7, with unresolved D. The V gene lost 0 bases and the J gene lost 6 bases, with 15 bases spanning the gap. CDR3 length: 15 amino acids. The germline V gene has CDR1 MNHNY and CDR2 SVGAGI (reference sequence). CDR3 in DNA: TGTGCCAGCAGTTACTCGGTCTCGGCAGCAATCGAGCAGTACTTC. Its protein product is CASSYSVSAAIEQYF.

The chain couples TRBV5-1 to TRBJ2-1; 8 nucleotides align to TRBD1. V lost 6 bases, J lost 8 bases, and 7 bases stayed unmatched. This CDR3 has 13 amino acids. The germline V gene has CDR1 SGHRS and CDR2 YFSETQ. The chain's CDR3 is CASNPGGWDEQFF. DNA of the CDR3: TGCGCCAGCAATCCAGGGGGCTGGGATGAGCAGTTCTTC.

This chain connects TRBV9 to TRBJ2-1, with 9 bases fitting TRBD2. CDR1 is SGDLS and CDR2 is YYNGEE in the germline V gene. The CDR3 contains 15 residues. Trimming removed 1 base from V and 5 bases from J; junction bases left unmatched: 4. Here the CDR3 reads CASSVTSGRHNEQFF. The CDR3 nucleotides are TGTGCCAGCAGCGTAACCAGCGGGAGGCACAATGAGCAGTTCTTC. Full variable domain (missing parts from reference TRBV9 and TRBJ2-1): DSGVTQTPKHLITATGQRVTLRCSPRSGDLSVYWYQQSLDQGLQFLIQYYNGEERAKGNILERFSAQQFPDLHSELNLSSLELGDSALYFCASSVTSGRHNEQFFGPGTRLTVL.

V is TRBV18 and J is TRBJ1-2; 10 bases fit TRBD1. The CDR3 contains 14 residues. CDR1 and CDR2 from the germline V gene are KGHSH and LQKENI. The ends lost 6 bases at V and 8 bases at J; junction bases unmatched: 9. The CDR3 spells CASSPPGQGYGYTF. CDR3 nucleotides: TGTGCCAGCTCGCCTCCGGGACAGGGGTACGGCTACACCTTC.

The chain employs TRBV6-5 and TRBJ2-5; TRBD1 aligns across 8 bases. The germline V gene encodes CDR1 MNHEY and CDR2 SVGAGI. The CDR3 sequence is 12 residues long. The V segment lost 7 bases and the J segment 5 bases; nucleotides outside the gene matches: 3. The CDR3 region has the DNA TGTGCCAGCAACCACAGGGGGGAGACCCAGTACTTC. This codes for CASNHRGETQYF.

The chain joins TRBV29-1 to TRBJ1-1, with 10 bases aligning to TRBD1. CDR3 length: 15 amino acids. The V and J ends lost 4 bases and 3 bases, in that order; junction bases with no gene match: 8. Looked up from germline, CDR1 is SQVTM and CDR2 is ANQGSEA. CDR3 amino acids: CSVVPTGGAYTEAFF. The CDR3 region has the DNA TGCAGCGTTGTACCGACAGGGGGCGCGTACACTGAAGCTTTCTTT.

The V and J genes are TRBV18 and TRBJ1-5, with D tentatively TRBD1 (6 bases). CDR3 length: 15 amino acids. Per the germline V gene, CDR1 is KGHSH and CDR2 is LQKENI. The ends were cut back, 3 bases at V and 4 bases at J, with 13 bases in the middle. In nucleotides, the CDR3 is TGTGCCAGCTCACCCGGGGGCGAACGTAATCAGCCCCAGCATTTT. Translation gives CASSPGGERNQPQHF.

The rearrangement links TRBV2 to TRBJ2-7, with a possible D match to TRBD2 (5 bases). CDR1 is SNHLY and CDR2 is FYNNEI in the germline V gene. This CDR3 comprises 13 residues. V was cut by 2 bases and J by 7 bases, with 12 bases left in between. The CDR3 here is CASSETGYGEQYF. As DNA, the CDR3 is TGTGCCAGCAGTGAAACGGGATACGGAGAGCAGTACTTC.

The chain recombines TRBV19 with TRBJ1-5; no firm D call. CDR1 LNHDA and CDR2 SQIVND come from the germline V gene (reference sequence). Trimming pared 6 bases from V and 1 base from J, leaving 10 bases between. The CDR3 loop spans 14 amino acids. The CDR3 spells CASSPGGSNQPQHF. CDR3 nucleotide sequence: TGTGCCAGTAGCCCAGGAGGCAGCAATCAGCCCCAGCATTTT. Drawing the rest from reference TRBV19 and TRBJ1-5, the complete variable domain is DGGITQSPKYLFRKEGQNVTLSCEQNLNHDAMYWYRQDPGQGLRLIYYSQIVNDFQKGDIAEGYSVSREKKESFPLTVTSAQKNPTAFYLCASSPGGSNQPQHFGDGTRLSIL.

The gene calls are TRBV2 and TRBJ1-4; D is perhaps TRBD1 (5 bases). Germline lookup yields CDR1 SNHLY and CDR2 FYNNEI. The length of the CDR3 is 12 residues. Deletions cut 10 bases from V and 7 bases from J, with 13 bases between. CDR3 DNA: TGTGCCAACGGCAGGGCGACTGAAAAACTGTTTTTT. Its translation is CANGRATEKLFF.

This chain uses TRBV5-4 with TRBJ2-3; no firm D call. The ends were cut back, 0 bases at V and 5 bases at J, with 13 bases in the middle. CDR1 and CDR2 (germline): SGHNT, YYREEE (reference sequence). The CDR3 has 15 residues. The chain's CDR3 is CASSLGLAVGDTQYF. DNA for the CDR3: TGTGCCAGCAGCTTGGGACTGGCGGTGGGAGATACGCAGTATTTT.

The chain employs TRBV3-1 (or the pseudogene TRBV3-2) and TRBJ1-2; D unresolved. V was shortened by 3 bases and J by 5 bases, with 19 bases between the two germline ends. Germline V CDR1 and CDR2: LGHDT, YNNKEL (reference sequence). The CDR3 has 16 amino acids. CDR3 bases: TGTGCCAGCAGCCAGATAATAGCGGTCAAGTTTTATGGCTACACCTTC. This sequence encodes CASSQIIAVKFYGYTF.

V and J are TRBV7-2 and TRBJ2-7, with 9 bases that match TRBD1. V shed 1 base and J 4 bases; nucleotides not matched to a gene: 8. The CDR3 covers 16 residues. Germline V gene lookup returns CDR1 SGHTA and CDR2 FQGNSA. CDR3 protein: CASSLVVGQGGYEQYF. The CDR3 region has the DNA TGTGCCAGCAGCTTAGTGGTGGGACAGGGAGGGTACGAGCAGTACTTC.

V and J are TRBV27 and TRBJ2-1, with D possibly TRBD2 on 5 matching bases. CDR1 MNHEY and CDR2 SMNVEV come from the germline V gene (reference sequence). The V gene lost 2 bases and the J gene lost 4 bases, with 12 bases spanning the gap. The CDR3 is 15 amino acids. The CDR3 sequence is CASSLEGSHYNEQFF. As DNA, the CDR3 is TGTGCCAGCAGTTTAGAGGGCAGCCATTACAATGAGCAGTTCTTC.

This clone has a single count. The gene calls are TRBV6-5 and TRBJ1-5, with a tentative D call TRBD1 (5 bases). Trimming took 8 bases from V and 4 from J, leaving 9 bases between them. The CDR3 length is 12 residues. Germline CDR1 reads MNHEY; CDR2 reads SVGAGI. The CDR3 DNA reads as TGTGCCAGCGGCAGGGTTAATCAGCCCCAGCATTTT. Protein: CASGRVNQPQHF.

The gene calls are TRBV10-1 and TRBJ2-7, with 9 bases matching TRBD2. V trimming: 4 bases; J trimming: 2 bases; junction bases outside the gene matches: 6. This CDR3 is built from 15 residues. Germline CDR1 is WNHNN and CDR2 is SYGVQD (reference sequence). In DNA form, the CDR3 reads TGCGCCAGCAGTGGGCGACTAGCGGTCACCTACGAGCAGTACTTC. It encodes CASSGRLAVTYEQYF.

The V gene is TRBV5-1, the J gene TRBJ2-2; possible D gene TRBD1, 5 bases. Trimming stripped 4 bases from V and 5 bases from J, with 12 bases between. Germline values: CDR1 SGHRS, CDR2 YFSETQ. This CDR3 is 14 amino acids long. CDR3 bases: TGCGCCAGCAGCCAATCTAGACAGACCGGGGAGCTGTTTTTT. It yields the protein CASSQSRQTGELFF.

This rearrangement joins TRBV5-1 to TRBJ2-1; a possible D gene is TRBD2 (5 bases). V dropped 0 bases and J dropped 8 bases, with 15 bases sitting between them. Germline V lookup: CDR1 SGHRS, CDR2 YFSETQ. The CDR3 is made up of 15 amino acids. CDR3 coding DNA: TGCGCCAGCAGCTTGGGGGGAACCGTGAGGGATGAGCAGTTCTTC. This codes for CASSLGGTVRDEQFF. The full variable domain, rest sourced from reference TRBV5-1 and TRBJ2-1, is KAGVTQTPRYLIKTRGQQVTLSCSPISGHRSVSWYQQTPGQGLQFLFEYFSETQRNKGNFPGRFSGRQFSNSRSEMNVSTLELGDSALYLCASSLGGTVRDEQFFGPGTRLTVL.

The gene calls are TRBV2 and TRBJ1-4; perhaps TRBD1 as D (6 bases). The CDR3 runs to 15 residues. V was shortened by 0 bases and J by 7 bases, with 12 bases between the two germline ends. Per germline, CDR1 SNHLY and CDR2 FYNNEI. CDR3 nucleotide sequence: TGTGCCAGCAGTGAAGCTAGGGGGGGAAGTGAAAAACTGTTTTTT. Protein sequence: CASSEARGGSEKLFF.